This T cell receptor (beta chain) was captured by sequencing in a study of blood T cell repertoires in COVID-19. The CDR3 extends over 14 amino acids. J was trimmed by 4 bases and V by 3 bases; bases with no gene match: 5. Germline lookup yields CDR1 LNHDA and CDR2 SQIVND (reference sequence). Assay: immunoSEQ multiplex PCR; the TCRdb copy retains only in-frame clones and omits some. The sample shows 150,000 to 180,000 clones, around 85% of them seen only once. The origin of this receptor is a man aged 55 to 69 with COVID-19, enrolled during active disease. Sequences were obtained from peripheral blood. The rearrangement links TRBV19 to TRBJ1-2; the match to TRBD1 covers 7 bases. CDR3 in DNA: TGTGCCAGTAGTATTGGGGACAGAACCTATGGCTACACCTTC. Translated: CASSIGDRTYGYTF.